This T cell receptor (beta chain) was observed in a study of Graves' ophthalmopathy and Graves' hyperthyroidism. Study-wide context: Specimen type is peripheral blood, obtained at initial diagnosis before any treatment.

Losses at the gene ends were 6 bases for V and 7 bases for J; bases not matched to a gene: 4. The CDR3 spans 11 residues. Germline lookup yields CDR1 SQVTM and CDR2 ANQGSEA. General study findings and limits: Blood also carried most expanded thyroid clonotypes exceeding 0.001 frequency. This model predicted ophthalmopathy progression (sensitivity around 71%, specificity about 72%).

RNA transcripts were the template, and TCR beta CDR3 regions were amplified from them. A first-round RT-PCR used HTBI primers, followed by a second-round multiplex PCR. TCRdb itself ran the multiplex PCR reads through MiXCR, one entry per CDR3 protein. The data show almost 750,000 distinct CDR3 sequences, approximately 40% seen once. Points on this clonotype: The antigen is undetermined.

Certain patients were not enrolled. These were patients with other autoimmune diseases, uncontrolled infections, pregnancy or lactation. This sequence was found in an adult man with Graves' ophthalmopathy. Sequenced material: peripheral blood. The rearrangement links TRBV29-1 to TRBJ1-1; 8 nucleotides line up with TRBD1. Here the CDR3 DNA reads TGCAGCGTCCAACAGGGGGTTGAAGCTTTCTTT. It codes for CSVQQGVEAFF.